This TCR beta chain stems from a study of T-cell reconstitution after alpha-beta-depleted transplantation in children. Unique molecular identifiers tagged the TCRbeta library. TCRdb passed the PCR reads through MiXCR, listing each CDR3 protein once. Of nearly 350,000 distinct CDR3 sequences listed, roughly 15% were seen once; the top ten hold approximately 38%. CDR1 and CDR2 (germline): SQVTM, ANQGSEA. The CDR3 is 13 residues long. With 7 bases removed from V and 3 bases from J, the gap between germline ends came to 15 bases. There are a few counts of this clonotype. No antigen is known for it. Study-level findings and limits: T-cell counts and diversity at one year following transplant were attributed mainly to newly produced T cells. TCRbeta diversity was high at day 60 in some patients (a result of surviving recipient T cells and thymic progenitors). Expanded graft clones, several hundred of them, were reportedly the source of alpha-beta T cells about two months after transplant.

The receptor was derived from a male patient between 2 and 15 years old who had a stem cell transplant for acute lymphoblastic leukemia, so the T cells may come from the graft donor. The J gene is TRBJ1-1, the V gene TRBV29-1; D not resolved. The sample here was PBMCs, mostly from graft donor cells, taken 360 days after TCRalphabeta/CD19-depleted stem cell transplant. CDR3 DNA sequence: TGCAGCGCCCTTCGCAATTCAGACACTGAAGCTTTCTTT. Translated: CSALRNSDTEAFF.